This T cell receptor beta chain comes out of a study of CD8 T cells in Susac syndrome. It was treatment-naive patients with stable or active relapsing-remitting disease who made up the multiple sclerosis controls. With random hexamers, about 0.45 to 1 ug RNA was reverse transcribed. Amplification of TCR beta CDR3 across 54 Vbeta and 13 Jbeta was performed with immunoSEQ multiplex PCR. TCRdb called the immunoSEQ multiplex PCR reads again in MiXCR, with one record for every CDR3 protein. This repertoire shows roughly 140,000 distinct CDR3 sequences, around 95% found once; its top ten account for roughly 0.16%. This CDR3 is 11 amino acids long. Germline lookup yields CDR1 DFQATT and CDR2 SNEGSKA (reference sequence).

This receptor was taken from a human donor with multiple sclerosis. Sequenced sample: CD8+ T cells from PBMCs. The chain joins TRBV20-1 to TRBJ1-1, with D possibly being TRBD1 (5 bases). The CDR3 DNA reads TGCTCCCCGGGGCTGAACACTGAAGCTTTCTTT. Protein product: CSPGLNTEAFF.